Below are 5 T cell receptor beta chains sequenced from a single sample in a study of blood T cells in healthy people across ages. Then a second PCR, running about 7 to 11 cycles, was carried out with a sample-barcoded 5' primer and a J-beta primer mix. One entry per CDR3 protein results from TCRdb running MiXCR on the 5' RACE reads. Of under 2 million distinct CDR3 sequences listed, around 36% are singletons. The sequenced sample was blood. Every receptor here comes from a woman aged 30 to 39 in good health.

This rearrangement joins TRBV30 to TRBJ2-5, with D tentatively TRBD1 (6 bases). In germline, CDR1 is GTSNPN, CDR2 SVGIG (reference sequence). The CDR3 runs to 15 residues. Trimming removed 4 bases at V and 2 bases at J, with 17 bases between. CDR3 region: CAWTDSHLSQETQYF. CDR3 nucleotide sequence: TGTGCCTGGACGGACAGTCATCTGAGTCAAGAGACCCAGTACTTC.

The V and J genes are TRBV28 and TRBJ2-7; 9 bases are a match to TRBD1. This CDR3 has 14 amino acids. Germline V gene lookup returns CDR1 MDHEN and CDR2 SYDVKM. J gave up 6 bases and V 5 bases, and 8 bases lay outside the gene matches. Written as DNA, the CDR3 is TGTGCCAGCAGTCTCCCGGACAGGGGCGGCGAGCAGTACTTC. Translation gives CASSLPDRGGEQYF.

The rearrangement uses TRBV6-5 and TRBJ1-1; 9 bases agree with TRBD1. Germline loops: CDR1 MNHEY, CDR2 SVGAGI. J gave up 1 base and V 0 bases, and 3 bases lay outside the gene matches. This CDR3 has 16 residues. CDR3 region: CASSYSQGAGNTEAFF. CDR3 sequence (DNA): TGTGCCAGCAGTTACTCACAGGGGGCGGGGAACACTGAAGCTTTCTTT.

The chain joins TRBV9 to TRBJ2-2, with 7 bases matching TRBD1. This CDR3 contains 14 residues. With 3 bases clipped from V and 7 bases from J, the junction kept 6 bases outside the gene matches. Germline V gene data show CDR1 as SGDLS and CDR2 as YYNGEE. The CDR3: CASSAEGAFGELFF. The DNA of the CDR3 is TGTGCCAGCAGCGCCGAGGGGGCCTTCGGGGAGCTGTTTTTT.

V usage is TRBV3-1 and J usage is TRBJ2-1; TRBD2 agrees at 9 bases. Looked up from germline, CDR1 is LGHDT and CDR2 is YNNKEL (reference sequence). V lost 0 bases to trimming and J lost 4 bases; unmatched junction nucleotides: 4. The CDR3 spans 16 residues. Written as DNA, the CDR3 is TGTGCCAGCAGCCAAGAGGGGGCGGGGGGGTACAATGAGCAGTTCTTC. Its translation: CASSQEGAGGYNEQFF.